Following are 22 T cell receptor beta chains from one sample sequenced in a study of control samples from healthy donors and cancer patients. Repertoires were generated with immunoSEQ multiplex PCR, while TCRdb's copy carries only in-frame clones and drops some. The sample includes about 100,000 clones, over 75% of them seen just once. The material sequenced was blood. These receptors were taken from a woman aged 45-60 years in good health.

V and J are TRBV4-1 and TRBJ2-3; D gene uncertain. Trimming left V 0 bases short and J 4 bases short, with 5 bases between. Germline-derived CDR1 and CDR2 are MGHRA and YSYEKL. This CDR3 is built from 13 residues. The CDR3 here is CASSQDPPDTQYF. The CDR3 coding sequence is TGCGCCAGCAGCCAAGATCCACCAGATACGCAGTATTTT.

V is TRBV4-1 and J is TRBJ1-1; D is undetermined. V lost 3 bases to trimming and J lost 4 bases, with 18 bases between them. The CDR3 loop spans 16 amino acids. Germline CDR1 reads MGHRA; CDR2 reads YSYEKL. CDR3 residues: CASSHTRFRYSTEAFF. CDR3 coding DNA: TGCGCCAGCAGCCATACGCGATTCAGGTATTCCACTGAAGCTTTCTTT.

The chain uses TRBV28 and TRBJ1-3; TRBD1 matches 7 bases. This CDR3 is 16 amino acids long. Unmatched junction bases numbered 7, after V lost 2 bases and J lost 3 bases. CDR1 is MDHEN, CDR2 SYDVKM, per germline. The CDR3 DNA is TGTGCCAGCAGTTTACTTACAGGGGACGGTGGAAACACCATATATTTT. This gives the protein CASSLLTGDGGNTIYF.

The rearrangement links TRBV18 to TRBJ1-2; the D is unclear. Trimming stripped 4 bases from V and 2 bases from J, with 8 bases between. Germline V gives CDR1 KGHSH, CDR2 LQKENI. The CDR3 sequence is 13 residues long. DNA of the CDR3: TGTGCCAGCTCACTTCAGGAGAACTATGGCTACACCTTC. Translated, it gives CASSLQENYGYTF.

The chain carries TRBV19 and TRBJ2-1; TRBD2 agrees at 9 bases. Germline CDR1 LNHDA, CDR2 SQIVND (reference sequence). The CDR3 is 16 residues long. Trimming took 6 bases from V and 3 from J; bases not matched to a gene: 9. CDR3 amino acids: CASRGGGGNRYNEQFF. CDR3 bases: TGTGCCAGTAGAGGCGGGGGGGGTAACCGCTACAATGAGCAGTTCTTC.

In its sample, this clone was seen a few times. The chain has TRBV7-2 and TRBJ1-6, with unresolved D. Germline V gives CDR1 SGHTA, CDR2 FQGNSA. The V end was cut by 2 bases, the J end by 7 bases, with 12 bases between. The CDR3 loop spans 15 amino acids. DNA of the CDR3: TGTGCCAGCAGCTTAATCAGTGGATTAAATTCACCCCTCCACTTT. It translates to CASSLISGLNSPLHF.

This clone occurred a few times. This chain uses TRBV7-9 with TRBJ2-5; tentatively, D is TRBD2 (6 bases). The CDR3 loop spans 15 amino acids. Germline assignment: CDR1 SEHNR and CDR2 FQNEAQ (reference sequence). V shed 4 bases and J shed 2 bases, with 14 bases lying between them. The CDR3 is CASSSPDGGQETQYF. The CDR3 DNA sequence: TGTGCCAGCAGCTCACCTGATGGGGGGCAAGAGACCCAGTACTTC.

The V and J genes are TRBV10-3 and TRBJ2-7; the D gene is possibly TRBD1 (6 bases). CDR1 and CDR2 (germline): ENHRY, SYGVKD. The V and J ends lost 0 bases and 2 bases respectively, with 14 bases between them. The length of the CDR3 is 16 residues. CDR3 DNA: TGTGCCATCAGTGAGTCGACGGACAGTGGCCCCTACGAGCAGTACGTC. Its protein is CAISESTDSGPYEQYV.

The chain joins TRBV2 to TRBJ1-6; 7 positions match TRBD1. The length of the CDR3 is 13 residues. The V gene end was trimmed by 6 bases and the J gene end by 8 bases; junction bases not matched to a gene: 4. Germline V gene data show CDR1 as SNHLY and CDR2 as FYNNEI. The CDR3 spells CASRGTEYSPLHF. The CDR3 region has the DNA TGTGCCAGCAGGGGGACAGAATATTCACCCCTCCACTTT.

The chain links TRBV14 to TRBJ2-5, with D unclear. The CDR3 has 13 residues. Trimming took off 6 bases at V and 4 bases at J, with 12 bases between the two ends. Germline CDR1 and CDR2: SGHDN and FVKESK. The CDR3 loop is CASRPKQRETQYF. DNA for the CDR3: TGTGCCAGCAGACCAAAGCAGAGAGAGACCCAGTACTTC.

The gene calls are TRBV20-1 and TRBJ2-1, with D perhaps matching TRBD2 (6 bases). This CDR3 spans 15 amino acids. V lost 6 bases and J lost 0, with 15 bases in between. The germline V gene has CDR1 DFQATT and CDR2 SNEGSKA (reference sequence). In DNA form, the CDR3 reads TGCAGTGCGAGTCGGGACTTGAGCTCCTACAATGAGCAGTTCTTC. Amino acid sequence: CSASRDLSSYNEQFF.

The chain joins TRBV19 to TRBJ1-2; D might be TRBD1 (5 bases). CDR1 is LNHDA, CDR2 SQIVND, per germline (reference sequence). Trimming removed 1 base from V and 5 bases from J, with 14 bases in between. There are 15 residues in the CDR3. The CDR3 loop reads CASSIASPGHYGYTF. The CDR3 region has the DNA TGTGCCAGTAGTATAGCCTCGCCAGGGCATTATGGCTACACCTTC.

The V and J genes are TRBV5-1 and TRBJ1-1; TRBD1 agrees at 8 bases. Germline lookup yields CDR1 SGHRS and CDR2 YFSETQ. V shed 6 bases, J shed 1 base, and the junction held 11 bases outside the gene matches. This CDR3 spans 16 amino acids. In DNA form, the CDR3 reads TGCGCCAGCACCCTTTTGGAAGGACAGGGGAACACTGAAGCTTTCTTT. It codes for CASTLLEGQGNTEAFF.

The rearrangement links TRBV6-1 to TRBJ1-2; 7 bases line up with TRBD1. Germline CDR1 MNHNS, CDR2 SASEGT. The CDR3 is 18 amino acids. Trimming removed 1 base from V and 7 bases from J; junction bases left unmatched: 18. CDR3 region: CASSEGGFWGFTGAGYTF. CDR3 bases: TGTGCCAGCAGTGAAGGCGGTTTTTGGGGCTTTACAGGGGCTGGCTACACCTTC.

The V gene is TRBV4-1, the J gene TRBJ2-7; D not resolved. Germline loops: CDR1 MGHRA, CDR2 YSYEKL. V was cut by 0 bases and J by 2 bases, with 11 bases left in between. The CDR3 runs 15 residues. Here the CDR3 reads CASSQEWMGTYEQYF. The CDR3 region has the DNA TGCGCCAGCAGCCAAGAATGGATGGGTACCTACGAGCAGTACTTC.

V usage is TRBV20-1 and J usage is TRBJ2-1, with a possible D match to TRBD2 (5 bases). Looked up from germline, CDR1 is DFQATT and CDR2 is SNEGSKA (reference sequence). Deletions cut 8 bases from V and 9 bases from J, with 8 bases between. CDR3 length: 9 amino acids. The CDR3 region is CSLAAEQFF. The CDR3 DNA is TGCAGTCTAGCTGCTGAGCAGTTCTTC.

This sequence joins TRBV30 and TRBJ2-5, with 7 positions matching TRBD2. Germline CDR1 reads GTSNPN; CDR2 reads SVGIG (reference sequence). This CDR3 has 15 residues. V was pared by 0 bases and J by 4 bases, with 8 bases of the junction left unmatched. The CDR3 DNA sequence: TGTGCCTGGAGTGTAATGAGGACTAGACTAGAGACCCAGTACTTC. It yields the protein CAWSVMRTRLETQYF.

The V gene is TRBV30, the J gene TRBJ1-2; a possible D gene is TRBD1 (5 bases). The V end was cut by 0 bases, the J end by 6 bases, with 14 bases between. CDR1 and CDR2 (germline): GTSNPN, SVGIG (reference sequence). The CDR3 sequence is 14 residues long. The CDR3 reads CAWSVLGAGDGYTF. The CDR3 DNA reads as TGTGCCTGGAGTGTTTTAGGGGCCGGGGATGGCTACACCTTC.

In DNA form, the CDR3 reads TGTGCCAGCAGCACAGGGGGCGGAACTGAAGCTTTCTTT. Protein sequence: CASSTGGGTEAFF. The chain links TRBV9 to TRBJ1-1; 9 bases line up with TRBD1. Germline V gene data show CDR1 as SGDLS and CDR2 as YYNGEE. V lost 4 bases, J lost 5 bases, and 3 bases stayed unmatched. The CDR3 loop spans 13 amino acids.

The rearrangement joins TRBV18 to TRBJ1-1; maybe TRBD1 (6 bases). This CDR3 has 13 amino acids. The V end lost 3 bases, the J end lost 6 bases, and 11 bases lay between the germline ends. Germline values: CDR1 KGHSH, CDR2 LQKENI. CDR3 protein: CASSPNRDPEAFF. The CDR3 DNA reads as TGTGCCAGCTCACCTAACAGGGATCCTGAAGCTTTCTTT. Based on the CDR3 plus reference TRBV18 and TRBJ1-1, the full variable domain is NAGVMQNPRHLVRRRGQEARLRCSPMKGHSHVYWYRQLPEEGLKFMVYLQKENIIDESGMPKERFSAEFPKEGPSILRIQQVVRGDSAAYFCASSPNRDPEAFFGQGTRLTVV.

The chain joins TRBV7-9 to TRBJ1-4; D not resolved. The CDR3 is made up of 13 amino acids. V was clipped by 3 bases and J by 8 bases, with 10 bases between them. Germline CDR1 SEHNR, CDR2 FQNEAQ (reference sequence). Here the CDR3 reads CASSFGVGEKLFF. The CDR3 coding sequence is TGTGCCAGCAGCTTTGGTGTGGGCGAAAAACTGTTTTTT.

The chain employs TRBV24-1 and TRBJ2-5, with D uncertain. The CDR3 has 13 amino acids. Germline CDR1 KGHDR, CDR2 SFDVKD. V lost 3 bases and J 5 bases, leaving 9 bases between the germline ends. The CDR3 here is CATSDGGVETQYF. The CDR3, as DNA: TGTGCCACCAGTGATGGTGGGGTGGAGACCCAGTACTTC.